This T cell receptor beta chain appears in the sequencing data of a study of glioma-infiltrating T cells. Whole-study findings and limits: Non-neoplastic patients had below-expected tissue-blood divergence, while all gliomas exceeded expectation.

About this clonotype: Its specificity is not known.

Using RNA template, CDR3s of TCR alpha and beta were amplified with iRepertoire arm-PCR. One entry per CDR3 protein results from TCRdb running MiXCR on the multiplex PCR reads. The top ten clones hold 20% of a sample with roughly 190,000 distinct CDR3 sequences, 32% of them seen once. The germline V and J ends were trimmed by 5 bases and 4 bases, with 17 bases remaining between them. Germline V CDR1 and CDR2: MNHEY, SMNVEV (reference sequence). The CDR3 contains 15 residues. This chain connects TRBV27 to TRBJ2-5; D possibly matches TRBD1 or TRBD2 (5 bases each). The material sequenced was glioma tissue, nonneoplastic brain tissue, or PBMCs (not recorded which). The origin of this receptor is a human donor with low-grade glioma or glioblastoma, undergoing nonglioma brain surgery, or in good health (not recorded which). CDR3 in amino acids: CASSPGRLNTETQYF. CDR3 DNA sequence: TGTGCCAGCAGTCCGGGACGGCTAAACACAGAGACCCAGTACTTC.